This T cell receptor beta chain was profiled in a study of cytomegalovirus exposure and HLA in healthy donors. About this clone: Its antigen is still unknown.

General study results and limits: When analyzed later, the rates of TCR association showed variation by HLA locus, with DRB1 the most and HLA-C the fewest. CMV serostatus was the sole immune exposure information available. Previously analyzed data showed that most TCR beta V segments were productive at a frequency of about 87% or about 30%.

Healthy bone marrow donors formed the donor group. Germline V gene lookup returns CDR1 PRHDT and CDR2 FYEKMQ (reference sequence). J gave up 7 bases and V 5 bases, and 4 bases lay outside the gene matches. The CDR3 has 12 residues. PCR amplification relied on 60 Vbeta primers (plus 13 Jbeta primers). Assay used: immunoSEQ multiplex PCR; TCRdb lists only in-frame clones, some missing. The table includes under 150,000 clones, roughly 79% detected once. This chain joins TRBV13 and TRBJ2-7; 8 nucleotides agree with TRBD1. Material for sequencing was PBMCs. The clonotype was recovered from a man between 18 and 29 years old in good health and CMV-seronegative. CDR3 sequence (DNA): TGTGCCAGCAGCCCGCACAGGGGGGAGCAGTACTTC. Its protein product is CASSPHRGEQYF.